The 2 T cell receptor beta chains reported below all come from one sample, sequenced in a study of response to subunit inactivated influenza vaccine. MiXCR, run by TCRdb on the RT-PCR reads, gives a single entry per CDR3 protein. The table includes hundreds of thousands of distinct CDR3 sequences, 7.6% detected once. This specimen was PBMCs from blood, taken approximately 25 months after vaccination. Source of these receptors: a man aged 50 to 69 who received an inactivated influenza vaccine.

To note about this clonotype: A much larger clone lies a single base off, so this may be a read error. V usage is TRBV7-2 and J usage is TRBJ2-5; D is possibly TRBD1 (7 bases). V was pared by 5 bases and J by 7 bases, with 8 bases between. Germline lookup yields CDR1 SGHTA and CDR2 FQGNSA. The length of the CDR3 is 11 residues. CDR3 region: CASSQGGTQYF. The CDR3 DNA reads TGTGCCAGCAGCCAGGGGGGGACCCAGTACTTC.

The V gene is TRBV12-3 or TRBV12-4, the J gene TRBJ2-5; D gene unclear. Deletions cut 0 bases from V and 4 bases from J, with 15 bases between. The CDR3 contains 16 residues. The CDR3 loop is CASSLALRTLGETQYF. The CDR3 DNA reads as TGTGCCAGCAGTTTAGCTTTGAGGACCCTGGGAGAGACCCAGTACTTC.